The T cell receptor beta chain described here comes from a study of blood T cell repertoires in COVID-19. Sequencing used immunoSEQ multiplex PCR; TCRdb keeps in-frame clones, though not all of them. This sample has roughly 180,000 clones, with around 82% found just once. The CDR3 is 13 residues long. Trimming removed 0 bases at V and 1 base at J, with 4 bases between. Germline lookup yields CDR1 SGHTS and CDR2 YDEGEE. The V and J genes are TRBV5-8 and TRBJ1-2; D is uncertain. This clonotype originated in a woman aged 80 or older with active or convalescent COVID-19. Sequenced sample: peripheral blood. In DNA form, the CDR3 reads TGTGCCAGCAGCTTGGGCGATAACTATGGCTACACCTTC. This encodes CASSLGDNYGYTF.